This T cell receptor beta chain was captured in a study of cytomegalovirus exposure and HLA in healthy donors. The PCR used 60 Vbeta and 13 Jbeta primers. Clones were sequenced by immunoSEQ multiplex PCR, and TCRdb holds only the in-frame ones, with some missing. The data show some 140,000 clones, roughly 80% seen once. Findings of the study overall: Association of a missense DCLRE1C variant with TCR beta V- and J-gene trimming was reported in a later analysis.

As concerns this clone: Its antigen is currently unknown.

Material: PBMCs. This clonotype was sampled from a woman aged 50 to 60 in good health and CMV-seropositive.

This chain's CDR3 is CASSRQGSGNTIYF. The DNA for the CDR3 is TGTGCCAGCAGTCGACAGGGCTCTGGAAACACCATATATTTT. The J gene is TRBJ1-3, the V gene TRBV6-5, with 7 bases aligning to TRBD1. After removal of 5 bases from V and 0 bases from J, the junction contained 1 base not matched to a gene. CDR1 is MNHEY and CDR2 is SVGAGI in the germline V gene. The CDR3 contains 14 residues.